The 2 T cell receptor beta chains reported below all come from one sample, sequenced in a study of blood T cells in healthy people across ages. PCR was performed a second time for 7 to 11 cycles using a sample-barcoded 5' primer and a J-beta primer mix. TCRdb used MiXCR to reprocess the 5' RACE reads, holding one entry per CDR3 protein. The sample carries some 1.5 million distinct CDR3 sequences, approximately 30% recorded once. The sequencing sample was made of blood. The receptors were gathered from a woman in her 30s in good health.

CDR3 sequence: CASRRGYQGQPQHF. CDR3 in DNA: TGTGCCAGCAGGAGGGGGTACCAGGGTCAGCCCCAGCATTTT. V gene TRBV12-3 or TRBV12-4 combines with J gene TRBJ1-5, with a weak D call TRBD1 (6 bases). Trimming pared 6 bases from V and 6 bases from J, leaving 15 bases between. The CDR3 sequence is 14 residues long.

As for this clonotype: Since a much larger clone is just one base distant, this may be a read error. This chain joins TRBV5-1 and TRBJ1-2, with TRBD1 matching over 7 bases. Trimming at V came to 4 bases and at J to 6 bases, leaving 6 bases not matched to a gene. The length of the CDR3 is 13 residues. CDR1 and CDR2 (germline): SGHRS, YFSETQ. CDR3 DNA: TGCGCCAGCAGCCGGGACAGCCTCCATGGCTACACCTTC. Protein product: CASSRDSLHGYTF.